The entry below describes one T cell receptor beta chain. Its antigen is unidentified. This CDR3 region has 15 residues. Germline V CDR1 and CDR2: MNHEY, SMNVEV (reference sequence). Unmatched junction bases numbered 8, after V lost 5 bases and J lost 5 bases. The data were taken from a study of CD8 T cells in ankylosing spondylitis. Library preparation for TCR beta used quantitative 5'-RACE with molecular barcodes. TCRdb called the 5' RACE reads again in MiXCR, with one record for every CDR3 protein. The table includes about 450,000 distinct CDR3 sequences, roughly a quarter detected once. Study-wide points: For ankylosing spondylitis blood, a TCR beta motif of seven to nine highly homologous variants appeared characteristic.

Material: blood, either unsorted or a sorted T cell fraction (not recorded which). V is TRBV27 and J is TRBJ1-5; 8 bases match TRBD1. The origin of this receptor is a male donor with ankylosing spondylitis. The CDR3 spells CASSDRGLADQPQHF. DNA for the CDR3: TGTGCCAGCAGTGACAGGGGATTGGCCGATCAGCCCCAGCATTTT.